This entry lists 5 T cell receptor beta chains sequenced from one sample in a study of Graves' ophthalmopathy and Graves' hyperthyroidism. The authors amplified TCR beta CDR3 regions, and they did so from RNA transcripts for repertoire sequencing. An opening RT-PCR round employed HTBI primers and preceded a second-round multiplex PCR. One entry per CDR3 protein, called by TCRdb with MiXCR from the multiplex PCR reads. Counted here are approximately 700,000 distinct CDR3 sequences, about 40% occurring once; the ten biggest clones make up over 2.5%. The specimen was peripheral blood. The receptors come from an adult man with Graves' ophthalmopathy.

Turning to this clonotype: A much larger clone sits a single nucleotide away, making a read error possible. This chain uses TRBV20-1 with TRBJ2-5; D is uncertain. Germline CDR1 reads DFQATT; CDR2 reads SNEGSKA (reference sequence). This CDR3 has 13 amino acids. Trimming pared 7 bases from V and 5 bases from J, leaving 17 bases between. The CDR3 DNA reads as TGCAGTGTCTGGATTAGTCCAAGTGAGACCCAGTACTTC. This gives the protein CSVWISPSETQYF.

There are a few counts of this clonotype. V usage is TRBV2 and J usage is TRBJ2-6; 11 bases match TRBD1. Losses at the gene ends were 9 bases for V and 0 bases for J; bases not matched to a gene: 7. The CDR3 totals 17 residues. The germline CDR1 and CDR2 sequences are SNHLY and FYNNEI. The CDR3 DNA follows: TGTGCCAGTACCTCCGGGACAGGGGGCTCTGGGGCCAACGTCCTGACTTTC. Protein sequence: CASTSGTGGSGANVLTF.

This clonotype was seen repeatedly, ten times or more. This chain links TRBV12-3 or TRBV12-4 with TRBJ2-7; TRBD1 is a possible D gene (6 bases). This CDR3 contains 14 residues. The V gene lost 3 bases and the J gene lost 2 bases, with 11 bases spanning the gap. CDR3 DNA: TGTGCCAGCAGTTTTCGGACAGCGACCTACGAGCAGTACTTC. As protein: CASSFRTATYEQYF.

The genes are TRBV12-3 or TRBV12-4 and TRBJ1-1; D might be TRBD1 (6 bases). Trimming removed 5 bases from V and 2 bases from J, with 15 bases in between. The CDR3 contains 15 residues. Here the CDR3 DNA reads TGTGCCAGCAGTACTCTTCCAGGGGATAACACTGAAGCTTTCTTT. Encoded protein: CASSTLPGDNTEAFF.

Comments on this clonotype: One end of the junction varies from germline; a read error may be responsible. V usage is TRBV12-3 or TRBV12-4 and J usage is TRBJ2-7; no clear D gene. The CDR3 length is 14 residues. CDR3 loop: CASSPPSKGYGQYF. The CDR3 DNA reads TGTGCCAGCAGTCCCCCCTCGAAAGGCTACGGGCAGTACTTC.